Each of the 16 T cell receptor beta chains below was sequenced from the same sample in a study of CD8 T cells in ankylosing spondylitis. In TCRdb, the 5' RACE reads were re-called with MiXCR into one record per CDR3 protein. The table records about 800,000 distinct CDR3 sequences, 12% of them present only once. These receptors have no known antigen. Findings and limits, study-wide: There was a TCR beta motif, made of eight highly homologous variants, that appeared characteristic of ankylosing spondylitis blood.

Sequences were obtained from blood, either unsorted or a sorted T cell fraction (not recorded which). The origin of the receptors is a male donor with ankylosing spondylitis.

The chain recombines TRBV20-1 with TRBJ2-7, with 10 positions matching TRBD1. Unmatched junction bases numbered 6, after V lost 6 bases and J lost 4 bases. Per the germline V gene, CDR1 is DFQATT and CDR2 is SNEGSKA (reference sequence). This CDR3 contains 13 residues. The CDR3 reads CSAARDRGYEQYF. For the CDR3, the DNA is TGCAGTGCGGCCAGGGACAGGGGATACGAGCAGTACTTC.

There are a few counts of this clonotype. The chain has TRBV28 and TRBJ2-1; TRBD1 might be the D (6 bases). The germline CDR1 and CDR2 sequences are MDHEN and SYDVKM. V was pared by 2 bases and J by 4 bases, with 12 bases between. CDR3 length equals 15 residues. CDR3 sequence (DNA): TGTGCCAGCAGTTTAATAAGGACAGATTACAATGAGCAGTTCTTC. Its translation is CASSLIRTDYNEQFF.

The chain carries TRBV6-4 and TRBJ2-2, with 9 positions matching TRBD1. After removal of 6 bases from V and 1 base from J, the junction contained 6 bases not matched to a gene. CDR1 is MRHNA, CDR2 SNTAGT, per germline. The CDR3 has 16 amino acids. The CDR3 DNA is TGTGCCAGCAGCTACCAGGGACAGGGGAACACCGGGGAGCTGTTTTTT. This sequence encodes CASSYQGQGNTGELFF.

V and J are TRBV7-2 and TRBJ2-7, with D hard to call. Germline assignment: CDR1 SGHTA and CDR2 FQGNSA. The germline V and J ends were trimmed by 0 bases and 12 bases, with 15 bases remaining between them. The CDR3 covers 13 residues. CDR3 residues: CASSLASQAVVYF. Written as DNA, the CDR3 is TGTGCCAGCAGCTTAGCATCCCAGGCGGTGGTGTACTTC.

This clonotype occurred a few times. This chain uses TRBV6-6 with TRBJ2-7; D is unresolved. V was pared by 6 bases and J by 6 bases, with 9 bases between. This CDR3 region has 11 residues. CDR1 and CDR2 from the germline V gene are MNHNY and SVGAGI (reference sequence). CDR3 nucleotides: TGTGCCAGCAGCCCGGATGGCGAGCAGTACTTC. Protein product: CASSPDGEQYF.

The V gene is TRBV24-1, the J gene TRBJ2-5, with D possibly being TRBD2 (5 bases). The germline CDR1 and CDR2 sequences are KGHDR and SFDVKD. The CDR3 has 12 amino acids. The V and J ends lost 9 bases and 1 base respectively, with 8 bases between them. CDR3 amino acids: CATGSLQETQYF. The CDR3, as DNA: TGTGCCACCGGGAGTCTCCAAGAGACCCAGTACTTC.

This chain uses TRBV6-1 with TRBJ1-4; 7 nucleotides agree with TRBD1. Trimming removed 5 bases from V and 3 bases from J; junction bases left unmatched: 12. Germline-derived CDR1 and CDR2 are MNHNS and SASEGT. The CDR3 consists of 17 residues. Written as DNA, the CDR3 is TGTGCCAGCAGTCTTGACAGGGACGGGGTGCCTAATGAAAAACTGTTTTTT. Translating it yields CASSLDRDGVPNEKLFF.

The chain employs TRBV18 and TRBJ2-1, with TRBD2 identical over 12 bases. The ends lost 4 bases at V and 7 bases at J; junction bases unmatched: 5. CDR3 length equals 15 residues. In germline, CDR1 is KGHSH, CDR2 LQKENI. The CDR3 loop reads CASSRLAGDENEQFF. CDR3 sequence (DNA): TGTGCCAGCTCACGACTAGCGGGAGACGAAAATGAGCAGTTCTTC.

This clonotype was seen more than once but under ten times. The J gene is TRBJ2-1, the V gene TRBV4-3; 8 positions match TRBD2. This CDR3 has 17 amino acids. V lost 0 bases, J lost 10 bases, and 14 bases stayed unmatched. Germline CDR1 LGHNA, CDR2 YSLEER. Written as DNA, the CDR3 is TGCGCCAGCAGCCAAGATGTAGGCCTAGCGGGCGGGGGGGAGCAGTTCTTC. Amino acid sequence: CASSQDVGLAGGGEQFF.

This clonotype was seen a few times. This chain links TRBV7-2 with TRBJ2-7; 12 positions agree with TRBD2. Germline V gene lookup returns CDR1 SGHTA and CDR2 FQGNSA. This CDR3 is 16 amino acids long. The V segment lost 0 bases and the J segment 4 bases; nucleotides outside the gene matches: 4. For the CDR3, the DNA is TGTGCCAGCAGCTTAGCGGGACTAGCGGGTCTGTACGAGCAGTACTTC. Protein product: CASSLAGLAGLYEQYF.

This clonotype was counted only a few times. CDR3 coding DNA: TGTGCCAGCAGAGAAGGGGGCAATGAGCAGTTCTTC. As protein: CASREGGNEQFF. The chain has TRBV28 and TRBJ2-1; weak D call: TRBD1 (6 bases). V dropped 6 bases and J dropped 6 bases, with 9 bases sitting between them. The CDR3 is 12 amino acids. Germline loops: CDR1 MDHEN, CDR2 SYDVKM.

The chain uses TRBV5-5 and TRBJ1-1, with D tentatively TRBD1 (5 bases). The CDR3 runs 13 residues. Germline V gene data show CDR1 as SGHKS and CDR2 as YYEKEE (reference sequence). V shed 3 bases and J shed 4 bases, with 10 bases lying between them. The CDR3 loop reads CASSWGGSTEAFF. The CDR3 DNA sequence: TGTGCCAGCAGCTGGGGCGGGAGCACTGAAGCTTTCTTT.

This clonotype was picked up many times. The V gene is TRBV20-1, the J gene TRBJ1-5; TRBD1 matches at 7 bases. CDR1 DFQATT and CDR2 SNEGSKA come from the germline V gene (reference sequence). This CDR3 is 14 amino acids long. Losses at the gene ends were 0 bases for V and 6 bases for J; bases not matched to a gene: 5. The CDR3 protein is CSARDPTGRQPQHF. The CDR3 region has the DNA TGCAGTGCTAGAGATCCGACAGGGCGTCAGCCCCAGCATTTT.

The sample holds many counts of this clonotype. The rearrangement links TRBV20-1 to TRBJ2-1, with D maybe TRBD2 (6 bases). This CDR3 spans 13 amino acids. Germline CDR1 is DFQATT and CDR2 is SNEGSKA (reference sequence). Trimming removed 7 bases from V and 0 bases from J, with 10 bases in between. CDR3 in DNA: TGCAGTGGGAGGCGGGGCTCCTACAATGAGCAGTTCTTC. As protein: CSGRRGSYNEQFF.

The chain has TRBV7-2 and TRBJ1-6; D might be TRBD1 (6 bases). V lost 5 bases, J lost 7 bases, and 15 bases lay in between. Per the germline V gene, CDR1 is SGHTA and CDR2 is FQGNSA. This CDR3 comprises 15 residues. This CDR3 reads CASSLEQGGNSPLHF. In nucleotides, the CDR3 is TGTGCCAGCAGCCTCGAACAGGGTGGAAATTCACCCCTCCACTTT.

The V and J genes are TRBV4-3 and TRBJ1-5; D might be TRBD1 (5 bases). The CDR3 is made up of 17 amino acids. Germline V CDR1 and CDR2: LGHNA, YSLEER. V gave up 2 bases and J gave up 7 bases, with 21 bases separating them. The CDR3 coding sequence is TGCGCCAGCAGCCAAAGCTTCCGGCAGGGTGGATGGCAGCCCCAGCATTTT. The encoded protein is CASSQSFRQGGWQPQHF.